This T cell receptor (beta chain) was retrieved from a study of PD-L1 blockade in urothelial cancer. Study information: In the patient group, about 85% of the roughly 29 were males with bladder-origin urothelial cancer. Study-wide results and limits: Durable-benefit patients had greater expansion of tumor-associated blood clones at 3 weeks. Prediction of better survival came from below-median pretreatment blood TCR clonality.

As concerns this clone: Antigen unknown.

The time point was: peripheral blood 6 weeks after treatment start. Libraries were prepared by immunoSEQ multiplex PCR; TCRdb keeps only in-frame clonotypes and omits some of them. The data show some 51,000 clones, with around 90% seen just once and under 2.5% held by the top ten. CDR3 length: 15 residues. CDR1 SGDLS and CDR2 YYNGEE come from the germline V gene. With 0 bases clipped from V and 7 bases from J, the junction kept 4 bases outside the gene matches. The sequence came from a man between 60 and 75 years old with urothelial cancer. V and J are TRBV9 and TRBJ2-2, with TRBD1 identical over 9 bases. Sequenced material: PBMCs, taken around atezolizumab (anti-PD-L1) treatment. CDR3 protein: CASSVGDRVSGELFF. CDR3 sequence (DNA): TGTGCCAGCAGCGTAGGGGACAGGGTCAGCGGGGAGCTGTTTTTT.